The source of this T cell receptor (beta chain) is a study of molecular identifiers for immune sequencing clone quantification. General study findings and limits: Among some 990,000 naive cells, as was reported, spiked Jurkat TCR RNA from one cell was detectable. More than 98% of effector molecules, versus under 1% of naive-cell molecules, belonged to clones above 20 RNA copies.

Previously described methods and listed TCR primers were employed for the bulk TCR libraries. TCRdb recomputed calls from the PCR reads with MiXCR, one row per CDR3 protein. This sample carries 550,000 to 750,000 distinct CDR3 sequences, 15% to 20% of them seen once, and the ten largest clones take 0.85% to 0.9%. The CDR3 loop spans 14 amino acids. The V gene's germline CDR1 is MGHRA and CDR2 YSYEKL. V shed 4 bases and J shed 6 bases, with 12 bases lying between them. Libraries used roughly 20,000 to 1,000,000 sorted naive CD8 T cells and 10%, 30% or 50% RNA input. In this sample, this clonotype turned up a few times. Its antigen remains unknown.

J is TRBJ2-2 and V is TRBV4-1; D ambiguous. This clonotype was obtained from a human donor in good health. Some libraries in this study had Jurkat cell RNA spiked in. The material sequenced was naive CD8+ T cells from blood, with Jurkat cell RNA spiked in. The subset denotes: FACS-sorted CD8+CD4-CCR7+CD45RA+ naive T cells. In DNA, the CDR3 is TGCGCCAGCAGCCCTGAGTTGGTCCCCGGGGAGCTGTTTTTT. Residues: CASSPELVPGELFF.